A selection of T cell receptor beta chains follows, all from one sample in a study of cytomegalovirus exposure and HLA in healthy donors. Sequenced by immunoSEQ multiplex PCR; TCRdb stores in-frame clones only, minus some. The profile shows around 130,000 clones, around three quarters of them singletons. Material for sequencing was PBMCs. The receptors originated from a man between 18 and 29 years old in good health and CMV-seronegative. CDR3s include the opening cysteine and the closing phenylalanine or tryptophan. Fields, in order: V gene, clone size, D gene, J gene, CDR3 protein, CDR3 DNA. The D gene is left open where the match is weak. Clone sizes are given selectively: once, few, many, or a class where the clone is expanded.

>TRBV7-9|-|TRBD2|TRBJ2-1
CASSPGTSGSDEQFF
TGTGCCAGCAGCCCCGGGACTAGCGGGAGTGATGAGCAGTTCTTC
>TRBV2|-|TRBD1|TRBJ2-7
CASSQTGVRNEQYF
TGTGCCAGCAGTCAGACAGGGGTGAGGAACGAGCAGTACTTC
>TRBV18|once|-|TRBJ1-5
CASSPQSDFQQPQHF
TGTGCCAGCTCACCACAGTCAGATTTCCAACAGCCCCAGCATTTT
>TRBV6-6|-|TRBD2|TRBJ2-3
CATLAGGPNTQYF
TGTGCCACCCTAGCGGGAGGGCCTAATACGCAGTATTTT
>TRBV28|-|TRBD1|TRBJ1-1
CASRTTGWVGTNTEAFF
TGTGCCAGCAGGACGACAGGGTGGGTTGGAACAAACACTGAAGCTTTCTTT
>TRBV4-2|-|TRBD1|TRBJ1-2
CASSPSGTGRTSGYTF
TGTGCCAGCAGCCCATCCGGGACAGGGCGTACGTCCGGCTACACCTTC
>TRBV9|-|-|TRBJ1-2
CASSVREGYGYTF
TGTGCCAGCAGCGTCAGGGAGGGCTATGGCTACACCTTC
>TRBV27|-|TRBD1|TRBJ1-5
CASSPGTGGHQPQHF
TGTGCCAGCAGTCCAGGGACAGGGGGGCATCAGCCCCAGCATTTT
>TRBV6-4|few|TRBD2|TRBJ2-1
CASSDSREAYNEQFF
TGTGCCAGCAGTGACTCGCGGGAGGCTTACAATGAGCAGTTCTTC
>TRBV4-1|-|-|TRBJ1-2
CASSQVGADYGYTF
TGCGCCAGCAGCCAAGTGGGGGCGGACTATGGCTACACCTTC
>TRBV18|-|TRBD1|TRBJ1-5
CASSPPGTGGNQPQHF
TGTGCCAGCTCACCCCCCGGGACAGGGGGCAATCAGCCCCAGCATTTT
>TRBV21-1|-|-|TRBJ1-2
CASSTLRTGGDYGYTF
TGTGCCAGCAGCACCCTACGGACAGGAGGAGACTATGGCTACACCTTC
>TRBV27|-|-|TRBJ2-3
CASSPWPFQSTDTQYF
TGTGCCAGCAGTCCGTGGCCGTTTCAGAGCACAGATACGCAGTATTTT
>TRBV11-2|-|TRBD2|TRBJ2-5
CASSLALAGGETQYF
TGTGCCAGCAGCTTAGCTCTAGCGGGAGGAGAGACCCAGTACTTC
>TRBV5-1|-|-|TRBJ1-1
CASSGSRQTNTEAFF
TGCGCCAGCAGCGGATCACGACAGACCAACACTGAAGCTTTCTTT
>TRBV27|-|TRBD2|TRBJ2-7
CASRIAGGPLYEQYF
TGTGCCAGCAGGATAGCGGGAGGGCCTCTCTACGAGCAGTACTTC
>TRBV28|-|TRBD2|TRBJ2-3
CASSLHLGTSGRVDTQYF
TGTGCCAGCAGTTTACACCTTGGGACTAGCGGGAGGGTGGATACGCAGTATTTT
>TRBV4-1|-|TRBD1|TRBJ1-6
CASSQEETGFYNSPLHF
TGCGCCAGCAGCCAAGAAGAGACAGGGTTTTATAATTCACCCCTCCACTTT
>TRBV18|-|TRBD1|TRBJ2-7
CASSGTDSYEQYF
TGTGCCAGCTCTGGGACAGACAGCTACGAGCAGTACTTC
>TRBV5-4|-|-|TRBJ1-2
CASSLVTGSLGYTF
TGTGCCAGCAGCTTGGTTACCGGGAGTCTGGGCTACACCTTC
>TRBV5-1|-|TRBD2|TRBJ2-3
CASSSGLVADTQYF
TGCGCTAGCAGCTCGGGACTAGTCGCAGATACGCAGTATTTT
>TRBV19|-|-|TRBJ1-1
CASSRGRGSEAFF
TGTGCCAGTAGTCGGGGTCGGGGATCTGAAGCTTTCTTT
>TRBV12-5|-|-|TRBJ1-2
CASGLVLEGVMGPRPPYGYTF
TGTGCTAGTGGTTTGGTACTTGAGGGGGTTATGGGGCCCCGTCCCCCTTATGGCTACACCTTC
>TRBV19|-|TRBD1|TRBJ1-5
CASSIGDRNQPQHF
TGTGCCAGTAGTATCGGGGACAGGAACCAGCCCCAGCATTTT
>TRBV7-3|-|-|TRBJ2-7
CASSLVGAAVYEQYF
TGTGCCAGCAGCTTAGTGGGAGCCGCTGTCTACGAGCAGTACTTC
>TRBV27|-|-|TRBJ2-5
CASRNPQGSETQYF
TGTGCCAGCAGGAATCCCCAGGGATCAGAGACCCAGTACTTC
>TRBV9|once|-|TRBJ1-1
CASSGSSGVRTEAFF
TGTGCCAGCAGCGGGAGTTCAGGGGTTAGGACTGAAGCTTTCTTT